Below are 13 T cell receptor beta chains sequenced from a single sample in a study of blood T cell repertoires in COVID-19. The table came from immunoSEQ multiplex PCR; TCRdb's copy has only in-frame clones and leaves some out. The sample lists around 170,000 clones, 65% to 85% occurring once. The sample taken for sequencing was peripheral blood. These receptors came from a woman older than 75 with acute or convalescent COVID-19.

The chain combines TRBV7-9 with TRBJ1-2, with a tentative D call TRBD1 (5 bases). V was clipped by 4 bases and J by 3 bases, with 12 bases between them. The V gene's germline CDR1 is SEHNR and CDR2 FQNEAQ (reference sequence). The CDR3 is made up of 14 amino acids. Written as DNA, the CDR3 is TGTGCCAGCAGCTCTACGGGACTGTACTATGGCTACACCTTC. Protein product: CASSSTGLYYGYTF.

The chain has TRBV5-1 and TRBJ1-5; D remains unclear. Trimming took off 0 bases at V and 4 bases at J, with 11 bases between the two ends. The germline V gene encodes CDR1 SGHRS and CDR2 YFSETQ. CDR3 length equals 15 residues. The CDR3, as DNA: TGCGCCAGCAGCTTGGGAGGGCAGTTGAATCAGCCCCAGCATTTT. This encodes CASSLGGQLNQPQHF.

This chain links TRBV3-1 (or the pseudogene TRBV3-2) with TRBJ2-1; 7 bases line up with TRBD2. Germline loops: CDR1 LGHDT, CDR2 YNNKEL (reference sequence). V dropped 4 bases and J dropped 3; count of bases not matched to a gene: 3. CDR3 size: 14 residues. The CDR3 DNA reads TGTGCCAGCAGCCCGCGGGGGTTCTACAATGAGCAGTTCTTC. Its translation: CASSPRGFYNEQFF.

This clone was seen only a few times. This rearrangement joins TRBV28 to TRBJ1-6; 10 positions match TRBD1. The germline V gene encodes CDR1 MDHEN and CDR2 SYDVKM. V dropped 1 base and J dropped 6; count of bases not matched to a gene: 9. The CDR3 runs to 18 residues. CDR3 in amino acids: CASSLFGDRGVVNSPLHF. The CDR3 nucleotides read TGTGCCAGCAGTTTATTCGGGGACAGGGGCGTCGTTAATTCACCCCTCCACTTT. The whole variable domain, filled in from reference TRBV28 and TRBJ1-6, reads DVKVTQSSRYLVKRTGEKVFLECVQDMDHENMFWYRQDPGLGLRLIYFSYDVKMKEKGDIPEGYSVSREKKERFSLILESASTNQTSMYLCASSLFGDRGVVNSPLHFGNGTRLTVT.

V gene TRBV28 combines with J gene TRBJ1-4, with 7 bases lining up with TRBD1. The CDR3 runs 13 residues. The junction had 4 bases not matched to a gene; V was cut back by 8 bases and J by 4 bases. From germline, CDR1 is MDHEN and CDR2 SYDVKM. The CDR3 protein is CASGRGVNEKLFF. The CDR3 DNA sequence: TGTGCCAGCGGCAGGGGGGTTAATGAAAAACTGTTTTTT.

The chain uses TRBV10-2 and TRBJ2-3; 12 bases map to TRBD2. Per the germline V gene, CDR1 is WSHSY and CDR2 is SAAADI. J gave up 3 bases and V 3 bases, and 7 bases lay outside the gene matches. This CDR3 region has 17 residues. The CDR3 bases are TGCGCCAGCAGTGATGGACTAGCGGGGCTGAGGACAGATACGCAGTATTTT. It specifies CASSDGLAGLRTDTQYF.

The genes are TRBV7-3 and TRBJ2-3, with 8 bases that match TRBD2. J lost 1 base, V lost 0 bases, and 0 bases had no gene match. This CDR3 has 15 amino acids. Germline CDR1 and CDR2: SGHTA and FQGTGA. CDR3 region: CASSLTLAGTDTQYF. DNA for the CDR3: TGTGCCAGCAGCTTAACACTAGCGGGCACAGATACGCAGTATTTT.

This clone was detected only a few times. This sequence joins TRBV3-1 (or the pseudogene TRBV3-2) and TRBJ1-4, with a weak D call TRBD1 (6 bases). V was shortened by 4 bases and J by 8 bases, with 17 bases between the two germline ends. Germline CDR1 and CDR2: LGHDT and YNNKEL (reference sequence). This CDR3 contains 15 residues. CDR3 sequence reads: CASSPRGGAGEKLFF. The CDR3, as DNA: TGTGCCAGCAGCCCCCGGGGGGGGGCAGGAGAAAAACTGTTTTTT.

Comment on this clone: Additional DNA sequences in this sample encode the identical CDR3. The gene calls are TRBV30 and TRBJ1-5; D is ambiguous. The V and J ends lost 2 bases and 3 bases respectively, with 14 bases between them. Looked up from germline, CDR1 is GTSNPN and CDR2 is SVGIG (reference sequence). CDR3 size: 15 residues. The CDR3 coding sequence is TGTGCCTGGAGTCTACCGGGTCAGTACAATCAGCCCCAGCATTTT. It codes for CAWSLPGQYNQPQHF.

The chain is built from TRBV18 and TRBJ2-4; TRBD1 matches 8 bases. V was pared by 6 bases and J by 1 base, with 8 bases of the junction left unmatched. The germline V gene has CDR1 KGHSH and CDR2 LQKENI. This CDR3 is built from 16 residues. As DNA, the CDR3 is TGTGCCAGCTCCCGCCAGGGGGCGACGGCCAAAAACATTCAGTACTTC. Translating it yields CASSRQGATAKNIQYF.

There are many counts of this clone. The CDR3 nucleotides are TGTGCCAGCAGTGCGGGCAGGGGGGATGGAGAGACCCAGTACTTC. Translated, it gives CASSAGRGDGETQYF. This rearrangement joins TRBV6-4 to TRBJ2-5; possibly TRBD1 for D (7 bases). The CDR3 sequence is 15 residues long. Germline V gene data show CDR1 as MRHNA and CDR2 as SNTAGT. V was clipped by 4 bases and J by 4 bases, with 16 bases between them.

The DNA for the CDR3 is TGTGCCAGCAGCTTAAGGCCTAGCGGCCTCTCCGGGGAGCTGTTTTTT. It yields the protein CASSLRPSGLSGELFF. The chain couples TRBV7-3 to TRBJ2-2; 7 bases align to TRBD2. The junction had 8 bases not matched to a gene; V was cut back by 1 base and J by 6 bases. Germline V gene data show CDR1 as SGHTA and CDR2 as FQGTGA. There are 16 residues in the CDR3.

V and J are TRBV6-2 or TRBV6-3 and TRBJ1-2; unclear D gene. This CDR3 spans 15 amino acids. V was cut by 2 bases and J by 2 bases, with 12 bases left in between. Looked up from germline, CDR1 is MNHEY and CDR2 is SVGEGT. CDR3 sequence (DNA): TGTGCCAGCAGTTACCCCGCCCAGGCGAACTATGGCTACACCTTC. Residues: CASSYPAQANYGYTF.